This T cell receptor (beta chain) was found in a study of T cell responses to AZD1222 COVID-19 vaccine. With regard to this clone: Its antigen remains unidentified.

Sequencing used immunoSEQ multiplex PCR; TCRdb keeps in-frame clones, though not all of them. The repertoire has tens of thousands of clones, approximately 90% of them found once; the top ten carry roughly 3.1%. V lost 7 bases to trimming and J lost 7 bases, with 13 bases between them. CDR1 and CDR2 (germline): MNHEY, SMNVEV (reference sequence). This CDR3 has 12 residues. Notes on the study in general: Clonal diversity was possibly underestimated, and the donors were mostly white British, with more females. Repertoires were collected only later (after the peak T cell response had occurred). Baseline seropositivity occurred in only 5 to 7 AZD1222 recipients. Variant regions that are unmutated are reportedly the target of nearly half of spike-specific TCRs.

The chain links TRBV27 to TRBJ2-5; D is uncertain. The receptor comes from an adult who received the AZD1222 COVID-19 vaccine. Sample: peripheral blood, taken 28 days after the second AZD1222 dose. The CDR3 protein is CASNPPWRTQYF. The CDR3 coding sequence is TGTGCCAGCAACCCCCCGTGGAGGACCCAGTACTTC.